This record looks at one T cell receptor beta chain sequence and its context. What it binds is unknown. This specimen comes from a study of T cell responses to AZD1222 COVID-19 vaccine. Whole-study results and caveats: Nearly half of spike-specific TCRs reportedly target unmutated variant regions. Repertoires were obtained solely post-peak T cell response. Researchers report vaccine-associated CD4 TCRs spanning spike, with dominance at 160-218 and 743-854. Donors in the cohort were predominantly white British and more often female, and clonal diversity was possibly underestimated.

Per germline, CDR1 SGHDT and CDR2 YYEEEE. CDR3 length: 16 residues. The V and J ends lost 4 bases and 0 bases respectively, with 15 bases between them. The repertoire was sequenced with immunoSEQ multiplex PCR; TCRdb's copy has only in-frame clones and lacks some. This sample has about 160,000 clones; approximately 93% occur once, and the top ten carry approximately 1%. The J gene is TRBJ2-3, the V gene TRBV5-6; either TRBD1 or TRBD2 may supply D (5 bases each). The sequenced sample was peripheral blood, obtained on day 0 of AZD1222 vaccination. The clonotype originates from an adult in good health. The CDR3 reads CASSDSRDRSTDTQYF. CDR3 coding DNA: TGTGCCAGCAGCGACTCCCGGGACCGAAGCACAGATACGCAGTATTTT.